This T cell receptor beta chain emerged from a study of T cells in narcolepsy. This CDR3 comprises 15 residues. Trimming removed 3 bases at V and 1 base at J, with 12 bases between. The germline CDR1 and CDR2 sequences are KGHSH and LQKENI. The assay was immunoSEQ multiplex PCR, and TCRdb's table has in-frame clones only and misses some. The profile shows some 30,000 clones, 65% to 85% of them singletons. The clonotype originates from a human donor in good health. The chain links TRBV18 to TRBJ1-1; maybe TRBD1 (5 bases). Specimen: memory (CD45RA-) CD4+ T cells from blood. The CDR3 here is CASSPPGPENTEAFF. Here the CDR3 DNA reads TGTGCCAGCTCACCCCCGGGACCAGAGAACACTGAAGCTTTCTTT.